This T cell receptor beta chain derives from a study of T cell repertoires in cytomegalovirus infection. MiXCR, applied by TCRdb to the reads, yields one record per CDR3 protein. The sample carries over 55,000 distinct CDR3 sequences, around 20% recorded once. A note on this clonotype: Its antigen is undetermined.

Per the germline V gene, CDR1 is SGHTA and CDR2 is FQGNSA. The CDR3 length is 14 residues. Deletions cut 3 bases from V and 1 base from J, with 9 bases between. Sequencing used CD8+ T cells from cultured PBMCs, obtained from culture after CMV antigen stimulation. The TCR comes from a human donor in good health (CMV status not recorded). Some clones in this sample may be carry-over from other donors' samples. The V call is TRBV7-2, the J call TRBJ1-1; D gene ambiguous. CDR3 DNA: TGTGCCAGCAGCTTGCTCGGGCAGAACACTGAAGCTTTCTTT. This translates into CASSLLGQNTEAFF.